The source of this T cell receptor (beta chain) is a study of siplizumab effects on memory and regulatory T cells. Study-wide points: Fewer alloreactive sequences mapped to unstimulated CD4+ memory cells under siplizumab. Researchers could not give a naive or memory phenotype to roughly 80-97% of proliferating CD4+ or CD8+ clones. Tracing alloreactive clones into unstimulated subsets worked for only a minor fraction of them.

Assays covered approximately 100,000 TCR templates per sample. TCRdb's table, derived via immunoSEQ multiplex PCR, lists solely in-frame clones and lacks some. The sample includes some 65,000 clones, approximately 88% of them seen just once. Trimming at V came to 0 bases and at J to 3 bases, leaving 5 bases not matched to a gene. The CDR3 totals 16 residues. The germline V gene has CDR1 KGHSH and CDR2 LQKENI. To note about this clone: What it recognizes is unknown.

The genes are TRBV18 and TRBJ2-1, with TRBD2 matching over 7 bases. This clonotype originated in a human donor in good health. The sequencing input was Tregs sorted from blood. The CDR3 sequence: CASSPPRREVYNEQFF. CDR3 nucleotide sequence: TGTGCCAGCTCACCACCGAGACGGGAGGTCTACAATGAGCAGTTCTTC.